This T cell receptor beta chain comes out of a study of tumor-infiltrating lymphocytes in primary liver carcinoma. In the study overall: Every sample contained roughly 3.65 to 7.13 million productive TCRbeta reads, and these numbers were similar from one tissue type to another.

Notes on this clonotype: Its matching antigen is unknown.

Total RNA (roughly 550 ng) served as template for TCR beta cDNA synthesis primed by a constant-region primer. Slightly modified ARM-PCR, run as three nested multiplex PCR rounds, produced the TCR beta libraries. TCRdb re-called the multiplex PCR reads with MiXCR, one entry per CDR3 protein. The data contain approximately 45,000 distinct CDR3 sequences, roughly 80% of them singletons. The source material, about 18-31 mg of unsorted bulk tissue, was used to co-extract RNA and DNA. Primary liver carcinoma, confirmed by histopathology, was surgically resected. Notes on the study in general: Overlap between tumor regions exceeded overlap of tumor with adjacent tissue or blood. Tumors had a significantly higher top-250-clone fraction than blood (p = 0.039).

The clonotype was recovered from a woman aged 25 to 39 with primary liver carcinoma and hepatitis B virus infection. The sample taken for sequencing was tumor-adjacent normal liver tissue.

The DNA for the CDR3 is TGTGCCAGCACCTATGGACAGGTTGTAAGGTACACTGAAGCTTTCTTT. Residues: CASTYGQVVRYTEAFF. The chain is built from TRBV7-2 and TRBJ1-1, with TRBD1 identical over 7 bases. The CDR3 loop spans 16 amino acids. CDR1 is SGHTA, CDR2 FQGNSA, per germline. The J segment lost 3 bases and the V segment lost 7 bases, leaving 14 bases of the junction unmatched.